The 5 T cell receptor beta chains presented below share a single source sample, sequenced in a study of blood T cell repertoires in COVID-19. TCRdb's copy holds only in-frame clones and misses some; the assay was immunoSEQ multiplex PCR. The sample shows approximately 340,000 clones, around four fifths of them seen only once. The sequenced material came from peripheral blood. These receptors were taken from a man aged 25-45 years with active or convalescent COVID-19.

The CDR3 region is CASTRGGGSPYEQYF. The CDR3 DNA is TGTGCCAGCACCCGGGGAGGCGGGAGCCCCTACGAGCAGTACTTC. The chain couples TRBV7-2 to TRBJ2-7, with 7 bases matching TRBD2. This CDR3 has 15 amino acids. Germline CDR1 and CDR2: SGHTA and FQGNSA. V gave up 7 bases and J gave up 2 bases; unmatched junction bases: 11.

This chain uses TRBV19 with TRBJ1-3; D ambiguous. V dropped 1 base and J dropped 2 bases, with 9 bases sitting between them. Germline V lookup: CDR1 LNHDA, CDR2 SQIVND (reference sequence). The CDR3 has 15 amino acids. The CDR3 loop reads CASSIAWEPGNTIYF. The CDR3, as DNA: TGTGCCAGTAGTATAGCCTGGGAGCCTGGAAACACCATATATTTT.

This rearrangement joins TRBV30 to TRBJ2-3, with 13 bases fitting TRBD2. The germline gives CDR1 GTSNPN, CDR2 SVGIG (reference sequence). This CDR3 is built from 16 residues. V lost 2 bases, J lost 6 bases, and 8 bases stayed unmatched. CDR3 loop: CAWSTTSGGAPDTQYF. CDR3 nucleotides: TGTGCCTGGAGTACCACTAGCGGGGGGGCGCCCGATACGCAGTATTTT.

The J gene is TRBJ2-1, the V gene TRBV6-6; D might be TRBD2 (6 bases). This CDR3 spans 14 amino acids. Trimming cost V 7 bases and J 10 bases, with 20 bases left between them. Germline CDR1 reads MNHNY; CDR2 reads SVGAGI (reference sequence). The CDR3 region has the DNA TGTGCCAGCACATCCGGGACTTCTCACGAGGAGCAGTTCTTC. It codes for CASTSGTSHEEQFF.

The chain recombines TRBV11-2 with TRBJ2-5; 9 bases match TRBD1. Germline loops: CDR1 SGHAT, CDR2 FQNNGV. This CDR3 is 17 amino acids long. The V and J ends lost 3 bases and 2 bases, in that order; junction bases with no gene match: 10. The CDR3: CASSLVRDRALQETQYF. The CDR3 DNA sequence: TGTGCCAGCAGCTTGGTACGGGACAGGGCTCTTCAAGAGACCCAGTACTTC.